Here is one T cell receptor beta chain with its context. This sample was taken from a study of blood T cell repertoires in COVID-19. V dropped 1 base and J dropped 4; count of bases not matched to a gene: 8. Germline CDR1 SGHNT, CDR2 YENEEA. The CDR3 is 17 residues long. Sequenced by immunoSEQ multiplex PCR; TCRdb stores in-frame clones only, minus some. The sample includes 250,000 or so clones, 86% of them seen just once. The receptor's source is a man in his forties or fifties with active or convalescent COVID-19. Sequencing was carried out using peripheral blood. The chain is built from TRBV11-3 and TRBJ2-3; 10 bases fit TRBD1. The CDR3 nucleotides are TGTGCCAGCAGCTTAGTCCTTCTGACAGGGGGCGCAGATACGCAGTATTTT. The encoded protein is CASSLVLLTGGADTQYF.